This T cell receptor beta chain is from a study of blood T cell repertoires in COVID-19 (dated by TCRdb to 2019 to 2021). Describing the broader study: Collaborator samples came from the United States, Italy and Spain and covered acute and convalescent phases of COVID-19. The sample metadata nearly always contained a de-identified subject ID, COVID-19 status, age in years and sex. The material from the prospective study consisted of cDNA or gDNA derived from T cells, B-cell-depleted T cells, or PBMCs. Where available, HLA class I and class II types were obtained from metadata supplied by the sample provider rather than from assay-based typing. Samples were obtained from the ongoing ImmuneRACE study (first 160 participants) and from 1,254 subjects provided by 6 global collaborators. Deeply sampled blood TCRbeta repertoires from subjects exposed to, actively infected with, or recovered from COVID-19 were included in the dataset. The repertoires were made available in a free public database intended to serve as a resource for research on the immune response to SARS-CoV-2.

TCRbeta CDR3 regions were amplified from genomic DNA using the immunoSEQ Assay, a bias-controlled multiplex PCR. The original pipeline was this. Within the assay, amplification of reference gene primers was used to estimate how many nucleated cells each sample contained. Sequence reads were collapsed and filtered to measure the absolute abundance of every unique TCRbeta CDR3 rearrangement. Productive Simpson clonality was computed per sample as the square root of Simpson's diversity index over productive rearrangements. The clones in this table, taken by TCRdb from immuneACCESS, are in-frame only. Not every clone is retained; where verified, under half of the shortfall comes from an unresolved V gene, and the cause of the rest is unknown. The DNA gave D and trimming, while V, J and clone size come from that table. The sample yields about 150,000 clones; about 86% were counted once. Clones ranked in the top ten supply more than 5.5% of the sample.

Enrolling through a virtual design, the prospective study's participants ranged in age from roughly 18 to 89 years and lived across more than 20 United States geographic areas. In the prospective study, cohorts were assigned on the basis of participant-reported clinical history obtained from a screening survey and a study questionnaire. Recovered participants in ImmuneRACE Cohort 3 were defined as having two consecutive negative NP/OP PCR tests, clearance from a healthcare professional, or resolution of symptoms. Mobile phlebotomists in the prospective study collected whole blood, serum and a nasopharyngeal or oropharyngeal swab from every participant. Participants in the prospective study had the option to provide additional blood draws and questionnaires over a roughly 2-month period. Blood samples from the prospective study were shipped frozen or at room temperature prior to DNA extraction.

Notes on this clone: Its antigen remains undetermined. The input lacks base qualities; no much larger clone sits a single base away.

V is trimmed back by 4 bases and J by 4 bases, and the junction contains 10 bases that no gene match accounts for. CDR1 is given as SGHNT and CDR2 as YYREEE, both from the germline V gene (reference sequence). The CDR3 numbers 16 residues from cysteine through phenylalanine. Kept here is only the CDR3 DNA, which spans 48 bases and is read in frame from base 1. General conclusions and limits of the study: How much clinical and demographic metadata was included differed by source and by participant, and the metadata was provided uncurated.

The material sequenced was PBMCs or T cells enriched from blood (not recorded which). The rearrangement combines TRBV5-4 with TRBJ2-7, with 11 bases aligning to TRBD2. The source of this sequence is a man aged 50-59 years who had recovered from COVID-19. The bases are TGTGCCAGCAGCGGAACTAGCGGGGGAGCTCCTTACGAGCAGTACTTC. Translated, it gives CASSGTSGGAPYEQYF.